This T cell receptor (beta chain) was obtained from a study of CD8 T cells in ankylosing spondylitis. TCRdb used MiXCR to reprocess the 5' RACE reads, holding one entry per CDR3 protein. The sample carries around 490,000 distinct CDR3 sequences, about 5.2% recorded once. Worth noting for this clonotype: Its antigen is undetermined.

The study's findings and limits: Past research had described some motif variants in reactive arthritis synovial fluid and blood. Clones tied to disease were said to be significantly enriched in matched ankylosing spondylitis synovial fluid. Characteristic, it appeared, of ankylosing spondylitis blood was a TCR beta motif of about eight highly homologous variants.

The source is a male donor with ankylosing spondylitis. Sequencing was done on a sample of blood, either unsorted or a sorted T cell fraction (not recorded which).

CDR3 region: CASSPHPAVHEQYF. Written as DNA, the CDR3 is TGTGCCAGCAGCCCCCACCCGGCTGTCCACGAGCAGTACTTC. The chain joins TRBV7-2 to TRBJ2-7; D is undetermined. Germline CDR1 is SGHTA and CDR2 is FQGNSA. The CDR3 sequence is 14 residues long. V was clipped by 5 bases and J by 5 bases, with 16 bases between them.